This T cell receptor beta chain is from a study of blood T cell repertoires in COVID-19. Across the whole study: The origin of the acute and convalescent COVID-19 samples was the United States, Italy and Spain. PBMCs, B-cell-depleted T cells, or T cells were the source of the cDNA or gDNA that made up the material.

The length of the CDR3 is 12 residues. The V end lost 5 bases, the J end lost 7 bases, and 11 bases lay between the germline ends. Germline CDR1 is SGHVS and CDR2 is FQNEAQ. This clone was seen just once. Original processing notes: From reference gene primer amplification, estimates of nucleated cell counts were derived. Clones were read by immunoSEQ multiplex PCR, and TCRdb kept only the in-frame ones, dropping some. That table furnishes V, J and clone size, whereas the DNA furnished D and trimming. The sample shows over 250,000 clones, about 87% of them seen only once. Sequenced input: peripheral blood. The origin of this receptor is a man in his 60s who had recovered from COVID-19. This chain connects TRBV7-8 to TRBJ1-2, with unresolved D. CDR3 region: CASSRELGGYTF. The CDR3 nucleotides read TGTGCCAGCAGCCGAGAACTTGGTGGCTACACCTTC.